The T cell receptor (beta chain) described here comes from a study of lymphopenia after photon versus proton radiotherapy. In regard to this clone: Antigen specificity is unknown.

Assay: immunoSEQ multiplex PCR; the TCRdb copy retains only in-frame clones and omits some. This sample has tens of thousands of clones, with approximately 84% found just once. Germline V CDR1 and CDR2: MNHNS, SASEGT. The CDR3 runs 15 residues. Trimming shortened V by 2 bases and J by 7 bases, and 15 bases separated the two germline ends. Study-wide points: Post-nadir diversity loss with photons came from oligoclonal expansion, particularly CD8+ Temra cells. Relative stability marked proton patients; photon patients lost diversity and naive cells.

This sequence was found in a woman aged 45-65 years with pancreatic cancer. The source was peripheral blood, collected from a patient treated with photon-based radiotherapy. The rearrangement joins TRBV6-1 to TRBJ1-5; D might be TRBD1 (5 bases). The CDR3 sequence: CASSELWQGSQPQHF. The DNA for the CDR3 is TGTGCCAGCAGTGAATTGTGGCAGGGAAGCCAGCCCCAGCATTTT.